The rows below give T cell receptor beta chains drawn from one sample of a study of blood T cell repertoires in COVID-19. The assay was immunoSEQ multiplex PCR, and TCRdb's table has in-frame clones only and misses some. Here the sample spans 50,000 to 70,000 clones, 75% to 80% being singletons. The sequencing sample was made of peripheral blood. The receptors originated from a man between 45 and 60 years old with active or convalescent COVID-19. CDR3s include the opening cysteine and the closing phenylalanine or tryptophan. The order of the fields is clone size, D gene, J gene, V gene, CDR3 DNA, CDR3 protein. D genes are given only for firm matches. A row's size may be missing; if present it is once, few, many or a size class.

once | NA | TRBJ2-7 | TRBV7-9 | TGTGCCAGCAGCTCTACTTCAGGTAACGAGCAGTACTTC | CASSSTSGNEQYF
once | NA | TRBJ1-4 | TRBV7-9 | TGTGCCAGCAGCTTATGGCGGGACGAAGAAAAACTGTTTTTT | CASSLWRDEEKLFF
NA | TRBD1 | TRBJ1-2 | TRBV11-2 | TGTGCCAGCAGCAGAGGACAGGGCGGAGATGGCTACACCTTC | CASSRGQGGDGYTF
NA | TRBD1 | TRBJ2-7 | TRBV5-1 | TGCGCCAGCAGCATGGGGCGGACAGGAGACATCTACGAGCAGTACTTC | CASSMGRTGDIYEQYF
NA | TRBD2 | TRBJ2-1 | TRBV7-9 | TGTGCCAGCAGCTCCCGGGACTATTACAATGAGCAGTTCTTC | CASSSRDYYNEQFF
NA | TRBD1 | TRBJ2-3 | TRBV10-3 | TGTGCCATCACCCCAGATACACAGGGGTGGTTTGATACGCAGTATTTT | CAITPDTQGWFDTQYF
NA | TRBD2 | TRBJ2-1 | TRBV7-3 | TGTGCCAGCAGCTCGCCGGGGGGGACCTATGAGCAGTTCTTC | CASSSPGGTYEQFF
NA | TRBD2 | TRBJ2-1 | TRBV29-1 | TGCAGCATCTCTAGCGGGGGGTTCAATGAGCAGTTCTTC | CSISSGGFNEQFF
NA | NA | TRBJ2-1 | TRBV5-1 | TGCGCCAGCAGTCCGGGAACCAACAATGAGCAGTTCTTC | CASSPGTNNEQFF
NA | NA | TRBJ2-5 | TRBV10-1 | TGCGCCAGCAGTGAGTCGACGGACCTAGGGGCCCAGTACTTC | CASSESTDLGAQYF
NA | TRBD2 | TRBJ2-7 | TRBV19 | TGTGCCAGTAGTATAGGTGGGGGGGGGAGCGCCTACGAGCAGTACTTC | CASSIGGGGSAYEQYF
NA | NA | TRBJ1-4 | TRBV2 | TGTGCCAGCAGCCGGACCCGACCAGGGGAAAAACTGTTTTTT | CASSRTRPGEKLFF
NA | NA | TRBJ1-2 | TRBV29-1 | TGCAGCGTTGATCGGTACGGGGGCTACACCTTC | CSVDRYGGYTF
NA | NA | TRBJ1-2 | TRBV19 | TGTGCCAGTAGTATAGAGGCCGCAGGGAAACTTGGCTACACCTTC | CASSIEAAGKLGYTF
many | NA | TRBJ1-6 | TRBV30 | TGTGCCTGGGGCGGAAGCGGAGGTAATTCACCCCTCCACTTT | CAWGGSGGNSPLHF
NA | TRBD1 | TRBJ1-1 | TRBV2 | TGTGCCAGCAGTAGGGACAGCCCAGCTGAAGCTTTCTTT | CASSRDSPAEAFF
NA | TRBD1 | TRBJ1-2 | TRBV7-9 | TGTGCCAGCAGCTTAGGCGGGCAGGGGGCTGGCTACACCTTC | CASSLGGQGAGYTF
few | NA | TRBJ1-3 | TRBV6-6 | TGTGCCAGCAGTTACTCTCAGGGGACTGGAAACACCATATATTTT | CASSYSQGTGNTIYF
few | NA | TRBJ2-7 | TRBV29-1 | TGCAGCGTTGCACCGGGACAAGCCTACGAGCAGTACTTC | CSVAPGQAYEQYF
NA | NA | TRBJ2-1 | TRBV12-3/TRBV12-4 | TGTGCCAGCAGTAGAGGCTTCAATGAGCAGTTCTTC | CASSRGFNEQFF
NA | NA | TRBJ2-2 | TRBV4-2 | TGTGCCAGCAGCCAAGTTGGGGGAGGAGGCCACACCGGGGAGCTGTTTTTT | CASSQVGGGGHTGELFF
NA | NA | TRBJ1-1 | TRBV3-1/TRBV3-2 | TGTGCCAGCAGCCAAGATAACGGGGGGGGCACTGAAGCTTTCTTT | CASSQDNGGGTEAFF
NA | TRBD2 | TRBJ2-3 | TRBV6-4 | TGTGCCAGCAGTGACTCGAGCGGGGGGGCAGATACGCAGTATTTT | CASSDSSGGADTQYF
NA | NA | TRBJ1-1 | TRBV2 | TGTGCCAGCAGTGCGCGTTCAGGTATGAACACTGAAGCTTTCTTT | CASSARSGMNTEAFF
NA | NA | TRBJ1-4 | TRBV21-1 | TGTGCCAGCAGCAAAGACGACAGGGGTGGCACTAATGAAAAACTGTTTTTT | CASSKDDRGGTNEKLFF
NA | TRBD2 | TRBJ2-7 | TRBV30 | TGTGCCTGGAGTGTAGGAGCGGGAGGGGGCGACGAGCAGTACTTC | CAWSVGAGGGDEQYF
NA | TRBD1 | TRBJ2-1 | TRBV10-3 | TGTGCCATCAGTTTGGACAGGGTGCGGGATGAGCAGTTCTTC | CAISLDRVRDEQFF
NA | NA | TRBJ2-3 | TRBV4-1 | TGCGCCAGCAGCCCGCACCTAGATGTTCGATCAGATACGCAGTATTTT | CASSPHLDVRSDTQYF
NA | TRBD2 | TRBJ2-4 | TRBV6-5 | TGTGCCAGCAGCCGGGGGACTAGCGGAAACATTCAGTACTTC | CASSRGTSGNIQYF
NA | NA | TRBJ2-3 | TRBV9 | TGTGCCAGCAGCGTAGTCCCAAACACAGATACGCAGTATTTT | CASSVVPNTDTQYF
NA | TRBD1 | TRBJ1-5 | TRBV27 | TGTGCCAGCAGCACTCGACAGGGGTGGAGGCAGCCCCAGCATTTT | CASSTRQGWRQPQHF
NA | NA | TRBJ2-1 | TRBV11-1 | TGTGCCAGCAGCTTGGGACACGGGGCGTACAATGAGCAGTTCTTC | CASSLGHGAYNEQFF
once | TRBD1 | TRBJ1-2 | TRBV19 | TGTGCCAGTAGTGCATCTTTAATCCGACAGGGCTCCAACTATGGCTACACCTTC | CASSASLIRQGSNYGYTF
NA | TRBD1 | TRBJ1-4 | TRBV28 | TGTGCCAGCAGTTGGACCGGGACAGGGGATGAAAAACTGTTTTTT | CASSWTGTGDEKLFF
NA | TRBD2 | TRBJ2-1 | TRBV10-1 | TGCGCCAGCAGTGACCCGGACGGGCGGGGGGGCCTCGATGAGCAGTTCTTC | CASSDPDGRGGLDEQFF
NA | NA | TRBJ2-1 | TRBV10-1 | TGCGCCAGCAGTGACATGGTAACCTCCGGCCTCGGGGATGAGCAGTTCTTC | CASSDMVTSGLGDEQFF
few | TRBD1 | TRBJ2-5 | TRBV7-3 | TGTGCCAGCGCCGCAGGGGGCTCCCAAGAGACCCAGTACTTC | CASAAGGSQETQYF
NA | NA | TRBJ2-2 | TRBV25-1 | TGTGCCAGCAGAGCAGGGATTGACACCGGGGAGCTGTTTTTT | CASRAGIDTGELFF
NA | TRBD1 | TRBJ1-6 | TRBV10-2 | TGCGCCAGCAGAATCGAACAGGGGGTAGGAAATTCACCCCTCCACTTT | CASRIEQGVGNSPLHF
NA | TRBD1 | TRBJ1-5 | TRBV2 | TGTGCCAGTCGACCCGGGACAGGGGGTTTGCAGCCCCAGCATTTT | CASRPGTGGLQPQHF
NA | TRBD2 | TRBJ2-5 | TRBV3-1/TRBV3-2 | TGTGCCAGCAGGCAGACTAGCGGGGGGGAGGCCCAGTACTTC | CASRQTSGGEAQYF
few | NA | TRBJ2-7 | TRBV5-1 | TGCGCCAGCAGCCTATTGGGGGGGCGCCAAGGCGAGCAGTACTTC | CASSLLGGRQGEQYF
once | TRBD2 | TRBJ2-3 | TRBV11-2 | TGTGCCAGCAGCTCGCTCGGACTAGTTACGCAGTATTTT | CASSSLGLVTQYF
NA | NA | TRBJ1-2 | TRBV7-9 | TGTGCCAGCAGCTTAGGGTCTTACAGTCGGACAAGCTACACCTTC | CASSLGSYSRTSYTF
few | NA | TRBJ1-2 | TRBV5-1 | TGCGCCAGCAGCCCCTTTCGGACAGATAGCTATGGCTACACCTTC | CASSPFRTDSYGYTF